A selection of T cell receptor beta chains follows, all from one sample in a study of T cell responses to AZD1222 COVID-19 vaccine. Here immunoSEQ multiplex PCR was the method, and the copy in TCRdb shows in-frame clones only, minus some. The table lists roughly 180,000 clones, 88% of them singletons. The source was peripheral blood, collected on day 0 of AZD1222 vaccination. All receptors come from an adult in good health. Both conserved end residues are part of each CDR3. The D gene is left open where the match is weak. Size is stated for part of the rows, as once, few or many counts, or as a class when the clone is expanded.

d_call clone_size j_call v_call cdr3_nt cdr3_aa
NA NA TRBJ1-2 TRBV28 TGTGCCAGCAGTTTTGGGACAACTGACTATGGCTACACCTTC CASSFGTTDYGYTF
NA NA TRBJ1-3 TRBV6-2/TRBV6-3 TGTGCCAGCAGTTTTTACGGAAACACCATATATTTT CASSFYGNTIYF
NA NA TRBJ2-5 TRBV20-1 TGCAGTGCTAGTCGTAGGGGGGAGACCCAGTACTTC CSASRRGETQYF
NA NA TRBJ1-1 TRBV3-1/TRBV3-2 TGTGCCAGCAGCCAAGGGCAAATTTCCGAAGCTTTCTTT CASSQGQISEAFF
NA NA TRBJ1-5 TRBV4-1 TGCGCCAGCAGCCCTCCTTGGGACAACGAGTATCAGCCCCAGCATTTT CASSPPWDNEYQPQHF
NA NA TRBJ2-1 TRBV28 TGTGCCAGCAGTTTGAGGGGTGGTGAGCAGTTCTTC CASSLRGGEQFF
NA NA TRBJ2-4 TRBV19 TGTGCCAGTAGTCTGGGATTCGGAAACATTCAGTACTTC CASSLGFGNIQYF
NA NA TRBJ2-3 TRBV7-3 TGTGCCAGCAGCCAGGGGGGGCTAGGCATAGCAGATACGCAGTATTTT CASSQGGLGIADTQYF
NA NA TRBJ2-7 TRBV2 TGTGCCAGCAGTGCAGATACGACACAGAGCTCCTACGAGCAGTACTTC CASSADTTQSSYEQYF
NA NA TRBJ2-2 TRBV7-8 TGTGCCAGCGGGGCGAACACCGGGGAGCTGTTTTTT CASGANTGELFF
TRBD2 NA TRBJ2-2 TRBV9 TGTGCCAGCAGCGCACGGACTAGCGGGAGTTCCGGGGAGCTGTTTTTT CASSARTSGSSGELFF
NA NA TRBJ2-2 TRBV3-1/TRBV3-2 TGTGCCAGCAGCCAAGCGGGAGTTAGCGCCGGGGAGCTGTTTTTT CASSQAGVSAGELFF
TRBD2 NA TRBJ2-5 TRBV3-1/TRBV3-2 TGTGCCAGCAGCCAAGCTAGCGGGAGGGGGCGGGAGACCCAGTACTTC CASSQASGRGRETQYF
NA NA TRBJ1-2 TRBV28 TGTGCCAGCAGTTCCGGCACCCTCCTCGGCTACACCTTC CASSSGTLLGYTF
NA NA TRBJ1-1 TRBV4-1 TGCGCCAGCAGCCAAGATCTTAGGATCAGGGGCAACACTGAAGCTTTCTTT CASSQDLRIRGNTEAFF
NA few TRBJ2-4 TRBV14 TGTGCCAGCAGCCAAGTCGATTTAAACATTCAGTACTTC CASSQVDLNIQYF
NA NA TRBJ1-2 TRBV2 TGTGCCAGCATCCCGGGACGGGCCAGCGGCTACACCTTC CASIPGRASGYTF
NA NA TRBJ1-1 TRBV19 TGTGCCAGTAGTCCCCCGGGGGGGAACACTGAAGCTTTCTTT CASSPPGGNTEAFF
TRBD1 NA TRBJ1-6 TRBV28 TGTGCCAGCACCTCCTCGGGACAGTGGAATTCACCCCTCCACTTT CASTSSGQWNSPLHF
NA NA TRBJ1-2 TRBV3-1/TRBV3-2 TGTGCCAGCAGCCAAGGGGGAGCAGACCCTAACTATGGCTACACCTTC CASSQGGADPNYGYTF
TRBD2 few TRBJ2-7 TRBV9 TGTGCCAGCAGCCTAGCGGGTGGCTTCTACGAGCAGTACTTC CASSLAGGFYEQYF
NA NA TRBJ1-1 TRBV14 TGTGCCAGCAGCCTTCTCCCGGGACGGGGAATGAACACTGAAGCTTTCTTT CASSLLPGRGMNTEAFF
NA NA TRBJ2-3 TRBV6-7 TGTGCCAGCAGTCCCTCCCGGGGCCTAGATACGCAGTATTTT CASSPSRGLDTQYF
NA NA TRBJ1-1 TRBV5-4 TGTGCCAGCAGCTACCGGGCCCTTGGGGACACTGAAGCTTTCTTT CASSYRALGDTEAFF
NA NA TRBJ2-6 TRBV18 TGTGCCAGCTCCCCCTATGCGGCGACTGGGGCCAACGTCCTGACTTTC CASSPYAATGANVLTF
NA once TRBJ2-2 TRBV12-3/TRBV12-4 TGTGCCAGCAGCCCAGCCAGGCGCGGGGAGCTGTTTTTT CASSPARRGELFF
NA NA TRBJ1-1 TRBV11-3 TGTGCCAGCAGCTTAGTTCCGAACACTGAAGCTTTCTTT CASSLVPNTEAFF
NA NA TRBJ2-7 TRBV6-5 TGTGCCAGCATAACGACAGGGAGGGAGCAGTACTTC CASITTGREQYF
NA NA TRBJ2-7 TRBV18 TGTGCCAGCTCACCACCGGTTGGCAGGGTGACCGAGCAGTACTTC CASSPPVGRVTEQYF
TRBD1 few TRBJ1-2 TRBV5-1 TGCGCCAGCAGTTTCACAGGGGACGGTGGCTACACCTTC CASSFTGDGGYTF
NA NA TRBJ2-3 TRBV7-9 TGTGCCAGCAGCCGGGTATTCCCGGATACGCAGTATTTT CASSRVFPDTQYF
NA NA TRBJ1-5 TRBV9 TGTGCCAGCAGCGTAGACGGCAATCAGCCCCAGCATTTT CASSVDGNQPQHF
NA few TRBJ1-1 TRBV15 TGTGCCACCAGCAGAATGGGATGGGGGGCCCTGAACACTGAAGCTTTCTTT CATSRMGWGALNTEAFF
NA NA TRBJ2-7 TRBV30 TGTGCCTGGAGGCCGGGACTCACTCTTATTTACGAGCAGTACTTC CAWRPGLTLIYEQYF
NA NA TRBJ1-6 TRBV7-9 TGTGCCAGCAGCTTAGGGACAAGCGGTTTGCCCCTCCACTTT CASSLGTSGLPLHF
NA NA TRBJ1-2 TRBV19 TGTGCCAGCCGAAGGGGGGCGAGTCGAGGCTACACCTTC CASRRGASRGYTF
NA NA TRBJ2-1 TRBV7-9 TGTGCCAGCAGCATCGGACTCTACAATGAGCAGTTCTTC CASSIGLYNEQFF
NA NA TRBJ1-3 TRBV15 TGTGCCACCAGCAGAGATAGGGGGACCTTAGGATTCACCATATATTTT CATSRDRGTLGFTIYF
TRBD1 NA TRBJ2-7 TRBV7-3 TGTGCCAGCAGCTTAACGGGCAGGGGGCCCTACGAGCAGTACTTC CASSLTGRGPYEQYF
NA NA TRBJ2-5 TRBV5-6 TGTGCCAGCAGCTTGGAAGGGCAGGGAGAAGAGACCCAGTACTTC CASSLEGQGEETQYF
NA once TRBJ1-2 TRBV6-2/TRBV6-3 TGTGCCAGCAGTACGGGACCGTCTAACTATGGCTACACCTTC CASSTGPSNYGYTF
NA NA TRBJ1-5 TRBV6-5 TGTGCCAGCAGAGCACAGAACCTCAATCAGCCCCAGCATTTT CASRAQNLNQPQHF
NA NA TRBJ1-3 TRBV7-2 TGTGCCAGCAGCTTAACGGGGGTGACCGGAAACACCATATATTTT CASSLTGVTGNTIYF
NA NA TRBJ2-4 TRBV4-1 TGCGCCAGCAGCCAAGTGCCAGAAAGCAAAAACATTCAGTACTTC CASSQVPESKNIQYF
NA few TRBJ1-4 TRBV5-1 TGCGCCAGCAGCTTGGCGCGAGCAACTAATGAAAAACTGTTTTTT CASSLARATNEKLFF
TRBD1 NA TRBJ2-1 TRBV7-8 TGTGCCAGCAGCTTAAGACAGGGACCCTACAATGAGCAGTTCTTC CASSLRQGPYNEQFF
TRBD2 NA TRBJ2-3 TRBV7-7 TGTGCTAGCAGCCTTAGCGGGGGGCCCACAGATACGCAGTATTTT CASSLSGGPTDTQYF
TRBD2 NA TRBJ2-3 TRBV10-1 TGCGCCAGCAGTGAGTCTGGCGGGGGAAGCACAGATACGCAGTATTTT CASSESGGGSTDTQYF
TRBD1 NA TRBJ2-7 TRBV6-1 TGTGCCAGCAGTGAAGTAGGGACAGTTTACGAGCAGTACTTC CASSEVGTVYEQYF
TRBD1 NA TRBJ1-4 TRBV18 TGTGCCAGCTCAACGGGACAGGGGGGGACTAATGAAAAACTGTTTTTT CASSTGQGGTNEKLFF
TRBD1 NA TRBJ2-7 TRBV5-1 TGCGCCAGCAGCCCCGGGACAGGCCCCTACGAGCAGTACTTC CASSPGTGPYEQYF